The entry below gives a single TCR beta chain sequence along with its context. Its antigen is unknown. Measured with immunoSEQ multiplex PCR; TCRdb has only the in-frame clones, and not every one. The sample lists some 2,500,000 clones, around 90% occurring once. V was clipped by 0 bases and J by 3 bases; unmatched bases: 0. The germline gives CDR1 MNHNS, CDR2 SASEGT. The CDR3 loop spans 14 amino acids. This record comes from a study of shared clonotypes between healthy human individuals. Within Nashville, Tennessee resided all donors, each a Caucasian adult. Study-wide results and limits: Though the depth was large, rarefaction showed that sorted-subset sequencing was incomplete. Sequencing depth was a factor that was expected to affect clonotype sharing among donors.

The sequenced sample was naive CD4+ T cells from PBMCs. Subset of the sample: CD45RA+ positively selected. The TCR sequence derives from a man younger than 30 in good health. Some clones in this sample may be carry-over from other donors' samples. The chain is built from TRBV6-1 and TRBJ1-2; 8 nucleotides match TRBD1. The CDR3: CASSEATGDYGYTF. The CDR3 DNA follows: TGTGCCAGCAGTGAAGCGACAGGGGACTATGGCTACACCTTC.